This T cell receptor (beta chain) was recorded in a study of cytomegalovirus exposure and HLA in healthy donors. Study overall: Within an early data release were approximately 85 million unique TCRs drawn from HLA-typed donors.

Trimming removed 1 base from V and 4 bases from J; junction bases left unmatched: 2. The length of the CDR3 is 14 residues. Germline values: CDR1 PRHDT, CDR2 FYEKMQ (reference sequence). The study, taken as a whole, reports: According to the study, 150 to 200 TCR beta chains were cytomegalovirus-associated. The study reported that TCR beta sequences accurately predicted HLA-A and HLA-B alleles in most subjects.

60 Vbeta and 13 Jbeta primers were used in PCR. Assay used: immunoSEQ multiplex PCR; TCRdb lists only in-frame clones, some missing. This sample has 250,000 to 350,000 clones, with approximately 80% found just once. On this clone itself: The target antigen is unknown.

The chain couples TRBV13 to TRBJ2-5, with 8 bases fitting TRBD2. The sequence derives from a girl aged 2-10 years in good health and CMV-seronegative. Material: PBMCs. This CDR3 reads CASSLASGLETQYF. As DNA, the CDR3 is TGTGCCAGCAGCTTAGCTAGCGGGTTAGAGACCCAGTACTTC.